Below, 14 T cell receptor beta chains from the same sample are listed, as sequenced in a study of T cell clonality in common variable immunodeficiency. Assay: immunoSEQ multiplex PCR; the TCRdb copy retains only in-frame clones and omits some. The sample was found to contain about 66,000 clones, and every one recurs. Sequencing was done on a sample of peripheral blood mononuclear cells. These receptors all come from a person aged 18 to 75 in good health.

This clone was counted many times. The read halts 3 residues ahead of the CDR3 end, with the missing end drawn from the germline J gene. This rearrangement joins TRBV19 to TRBJ1-1, with D uncertain. V gave up 2 bases and J gave up 1 base, with 5 bases separating them. Germline loops: CDR1 LNHDA, CDR2 SQIVND (reference sequence). This CDR3 is built from 13 residues. CDR3 bases read: TGTGCCAGTAGTATACGAGCGAACACTGAA. It is translated as CASSIRANTE. The complete CDR3 protein is CASSIRANTEAFF.

This clone was observed at least ten times. CDR3 region: CASSQETGADYEQYF. The CDR3 DNA, read in part, is TGCGCCAGCAGCCAAGAGACAGGGGCCGACTACGAG. The chain uses TRBV4-1 and TRBJ2-7; 8 nucleotides align to TRBD1. The CDR3 end is not reached by the read, which stops 3 residues before it; the germline J gene fills it in. The CDR3 is 15 amino acids. With V trimmed by 0 bases and J by 3 bases, 4 bases remained unmatched. Germline V lookup: CDR1 MGHRA, CDR2 YSYEKL.

This clone was observed many times. Read coverage stops 3 residues before the CDR3 terminus; the germline J gene supplies the remainder. The chain combines TRBV19 with TRBJ1-5; 7 positions match TRBD1. Trimming removed 4 bases from V and 1 base from J; junction bases left unmatched: 7. Germline assignment: CDR1 LNHDA and CDR2 SQIVND (reference sequence). This CDR3 has 16 amino acids. Here the CDR3 reads CASSKPGTASNQPQHF. CDR3 DNA (partial): TGTGCCAGTAGTAAACCCGGGACAGCCAGCAATCAGCCC.

This clone came up many times. CDR3 bases read: TGTGCCATCAGCGAGGACAGGGAATTCTATGGC. Protein product: CAISEDREFYG. The complete CDR3 reads CAISEDREFYGYTF. This chain links TRBV10-3 with TRBJ1-2; TRBD1 aligns across 8 bases. The CDR3 end falls 3 residues outside the read, so it is completed with the germline J gene. V lost 6 bases and J lost 4; bases outside the gene matches: 7. Germline CDR1 ENHRY, CDR2 SYGVKD. The CDR3 runs to 14 residues.

This clone was counted at least ten times. The read stops 3 residues short of the end of the CDR3; the missing end is completed from the germline J gene. V usage is TRBV3-1 (or the pseudogene TRBV3-2) and J usage is TRBJ2-2, with 9 bases matching TRBD2. Germline-derived CDR1 and CDR2 are LGHDT and YNNKEL (reference sequence). The CDR3 is 18 residues long. The trim removed 0 bases at V and 0 bases at J, leaving 5 bases unmatched. CDR3 DNA (partial): TGTGCCAGCAGCCAAGATGCCCTAGCGGGGACGAACACCGGGGAG. Protein sequence: CASSQDALAGTNTGE. The entire CDR3 sequence reads CASSQDALAGTNTGELFF.

A remark on this clone: The read is 3 residues too short to cover the CDR3 end, so that end is filled in from the germline J gene. The V call is TRBV10-2, the J call TRBJ1-3; no clear D. CDR1 WSHSY and CDR2 SAAADI come from the germline V gene. The CDR3 length is 12 residues. V lost 7 bases and J lost 2, with 6 bases in between. This CDR3 reads CASKTTGNTIYF. The DNA read from the CDR3 is TGCGCCAGCAAGACTACTGGAAACACC.

The sample holds many counts of this clone. CDR3 DNA (partial): TGTGCCAGTAGTATTTTCGGGGGAGAGACC. It specifies CASSIFGGET. From start to end, the CDR3 is CASSIFGGETQYF. V gene TRBV19 combines with J gene TRBJ2-5; D is possibly TRBD2 (6 bases). The read halts 3 residues ahead of the CDR3 end, with the missing end drawn from the germline J gene. The CDR3 runs to 13 residues. V was cut by 3 bases and J by 4 bases, with 9 bases left in between. CDR1 and CDR2 (germline): LNHDA, SQIVND (reference sequence).

This clone was seen at least ten times. The sequenced fragment ends 3 residues before the CDR3 boundary, so the rest is inferred from the germline J gene. The genes are TRBV5-1 and TRBJ2-7, with 7 bases aligning to TRBD1. Germline CDR1 is SGHRS and CDR2 is YFSETQ. The CDR3 extends over 15 amino acids. J lost 5 bases, V lost 3 bases, and 11 bases had no gene match. The CDR3 loop is CASSSTRDSLHEQYF. The covered CDR3 bases are TGCGCCAGCAGCTCTACCCGGGACAGCCTTCACGAG.

The sample holds many counts of this clone. Read sequence stops 3 residues before the CDR3 end, and the germline J gene provides the missing end. The J gene is TRBJ2-2, the V gene TRBV10-3; TRBD1 might be the D (5 bases). The CDR3 is 17 residues long. Germline values: CDR1 ENHRY, CDR2 SYGVKD. The V and J ends lost 5 bases and 0 bases respectively, with 16 bases between them. The CDR3 protein is CAISLLGALANTGELFF. CDR3 DNA, as far as it was read: TGTGCCATCAGTCTCCTAGGGGCTCTCGCGAACACCGGGGAG.

This clone came up many times. The read ends 3 residues shy of where the CDR3 ends; the end is completed using the germline J gene. The chain employs TRBV5-1 and TRBJ2-1; TRBD1 matches 7 bases. The V and J ends lost 4 bases and 4 bases, in that order; junction bases with no gene match: 8. CDR3 length: 15 amino acids. Germline CDR1 is SGHRS and CDR2 is YFSETQ. The part of the CDR3 DNA that was read is TGCGCCAGCAGCAAGGGGGCGGGCGGATACAATGAG. Translating it yields CASSKGAGGYNE. The entire CDR3 reads CASSKGAGGYNEQFF.

There are many counts of this clone. The CDR3 end falls 3 residues outside the read, so it is completed with the germline J gene. The chain joins TRBV6-1 to TRBJ2-7; D is undetermined. The V gene's germline CDR1 is MNHNS and CDR2 SASEGT. The V end was cut by 0 bases, the J end by 6 bases, with 3 bases between. The CDR3 loop spans 11 amino acids. The CDR3 protein is CASSEAREQYF. CDR3 bases read: TGTGCCAGCAGTGAAGCGCGCGAG.

In this sample, this clone turned up many times. The CDR3 extends 3 residues past the end of the read, so its final part is completed from the germline J gene. This chain joins TRBV20-1 and TRBJ1-6; D might be TRBD1 (6 bases). The V end was cut by 2 bases, the J end by 6 bases, with 8 bases between. The CDR3 contains 13 residues. CDR1 and CDR2 (germline): DFQATT, SNEGSKA (reference sequence). The DNA read from the CDR3 is TGCAGTGCTAGACAGGGGCCTAATTCACCC. Translation gives CSARQGPNSP. The CDR3 in full is CSARQGPNSPLHF.

This clone has a count of ten or more. The CDR3: CASSQEGQNYGYTF. The part of the CDR3 DNA that was read is TGTGCCAGCAGCCAAGAAGGGCAAAACTATGGC. The gene calls are TRBV14 and TRBJ1-2; D unresolved. With the read ending 3 residues before the CDR3 end, the germline J gene is used to fill in that end. CDR3 length: 14 amino acids. From germline, CDR1 is SGHDN and CDR2 FVKESK. V lost 0 bases and J lost 2, with 7 bases in between.

This clone was counted between two and nine times. The observed sequence ends 3 residues before the CDR3 terminus, with the missing tail filled in from the germline J gene. The chain is built from TRBV6-1 and TRBJ1-2; tentative D call: TRBD1 (5 bases). Germline V gives CDR1 MNHNS, CDR2 SASEGT. The CDR3 loop spans 15 amino acids. The CDR3 DNA, read in part, is TGTGCCAGCAGTGAAGCGCAGGGAGGCGCAGATACC. Its translation: CASSEAQGGADT. The entire CDR3 protein reads CASSEAQGGADTYTF.